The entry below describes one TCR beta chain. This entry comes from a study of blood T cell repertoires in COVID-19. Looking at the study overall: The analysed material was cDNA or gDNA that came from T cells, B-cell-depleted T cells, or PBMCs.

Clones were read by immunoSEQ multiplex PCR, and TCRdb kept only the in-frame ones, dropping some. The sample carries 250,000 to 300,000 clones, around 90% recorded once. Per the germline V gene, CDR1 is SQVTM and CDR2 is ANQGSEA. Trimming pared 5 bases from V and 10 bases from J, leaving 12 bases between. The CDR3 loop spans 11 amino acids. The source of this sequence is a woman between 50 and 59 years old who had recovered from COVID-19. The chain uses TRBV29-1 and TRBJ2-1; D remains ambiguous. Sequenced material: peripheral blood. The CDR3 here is CSVRPPEEQFF. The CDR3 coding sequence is TGCAGCGTTCGCCCGCCGGAGGAGCAGTTCTTC.